This TCR beta chain was documented in a study of vaccination effects on CD4 cells after COVID-19. Overall study context: The second dose preceded post-vaccine samples by a median of 72 days. The culture medium for about 2 million PBMC per well included around 9.3 IU/ml IL-2 and around 10 ug/ml peptides.

Study-level findings and limits: Vaccine- and infection-induced clones showed marked clonal contraction late following vaccination.

Comment on this clone: Its target is unknown.

Having been cultured for around ten days, the cells underwent CD4+ T cell isolation. A positive SARS-CoV-2 PCR test fell between March and December 2020. Two doses of BNT162b2 or mRNA-1273 vaccine were administered to participants. Half the medium was swapped for IL-2 medium on days 3 and 7. Clones were sequenced by immunoSEQ multiplex PCR, and TCRdb holds only the in-frame ones, with some missing. Of around 50,000 clones listed, about four fifths are singletons. V lost 1 base, J lost 7 bases, and 11 bases lay in between. The CDR3 has 14 amino acids. Germline V gives CDR1 SGHTA, CDR2 FQGNSA. The origin of this receptor is a human donor who had a prior SARS-CoV-2 infection. The chain combines TRBV7-2 with TRBJ2-1; D gene unclear. The sample was CD4+ T cells from PBMCs cultured without peptide, taken after COVID-19 vaccination. The DNA for the CDR3 is TGTGCCAGCAGCTTAGAACGGGCTAGTAATGAGCAGTTCTTC. Its translation: CASSLERASNEQFF.